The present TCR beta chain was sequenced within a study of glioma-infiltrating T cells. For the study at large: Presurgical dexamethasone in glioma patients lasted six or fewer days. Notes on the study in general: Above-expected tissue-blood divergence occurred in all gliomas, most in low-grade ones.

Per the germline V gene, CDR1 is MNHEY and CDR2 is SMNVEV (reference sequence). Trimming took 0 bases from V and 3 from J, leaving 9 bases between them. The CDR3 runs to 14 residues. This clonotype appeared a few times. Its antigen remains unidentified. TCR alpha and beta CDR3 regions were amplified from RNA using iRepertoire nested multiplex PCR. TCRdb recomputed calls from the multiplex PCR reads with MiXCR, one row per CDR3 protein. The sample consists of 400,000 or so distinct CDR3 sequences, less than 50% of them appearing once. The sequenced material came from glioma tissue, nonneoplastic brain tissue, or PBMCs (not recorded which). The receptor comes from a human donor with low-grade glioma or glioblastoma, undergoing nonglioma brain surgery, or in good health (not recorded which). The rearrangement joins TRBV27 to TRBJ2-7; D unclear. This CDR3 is CASSLSWPGYEQYF. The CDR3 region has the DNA TGTGCCAGCAGTTTATCCTGGCCGGGCTACGAGCAGTACTTC.